This T cell receptor beta chain originates from a study of T cell responses to AZD1222 COVID-19 vaccine (dated by TCRdb to about 2021). For context, the study as a whole: A total of just over 230 trial participants underwent TCR sequencing, of whom roughly 210 had received two doses of AZD1222 and approximately 26 had received two doses of the MenACWY control vaccine. Enrollment into the trials was organized by age into subgroups of 18-55, 56-69 and 70-plus years, and those subgroups contained roughly 150, 30 and 60 TCR-sequenced participants, respectively.

The CDR3 regions of human TCRbeta chains were analyzed by immunosequencing. The study's own analysis went as follows. TCRs in the repertoires were compared against a reference library of SARS-CoV-2-specific TCRs that had been generated with the MIRA antigen-specificity platform. Breadth was defined as the fraction of unique TCRs that were SARS-CoV-2-associated, and depth was defined as the fraction of total T cells that were SARS-CoV-2-associated. Using the MIRA data, each spike-specific TCR was assigned both to the spike region to which the TCR was reactive and to a CD4 or CD8 class. Log10-transformed breadth and depth values were compared by one-way ANOVA with Sidak's multiple comparisons tests. TCRdb retrieved this table from immuneACCESS and kept in-frame rearrangements only. Not all clones are present; in checked studies, unresolved V genes account for under half, and no reason is known for the remainder. Clone size and V and J calls were adopted from that table, with D and trimming inferred from the DNA. A total of under 150,000 clones appear in this sample, 92% of them only once. The top ten clones comprise about 10% of the sample.

Details on this clone: What this receptor recognizes is not known. No much larger clone exists at a distance of one base, and base qualities are not known.

The CDR3 covers 16 residues, taking in both the cysteine and the phenylalanine. Only the CDR3 DNA is retained, 48 bases long and in frame from the first base. V is shortened by 0 bases, J by 0 bases, and the region joining them spans 9 bases. The germline V gene (reference sequence) sets CDR1 to LNHDA and CDR2 to SQIVND. In light of the paper, this sample's time point label describes: about 28 days (+/-7) after the second vaccine dose. AZD1222 recipients with second doses at about 4 weeks or about 12 weeks were pooled, because spike-specific TCR depth and breadth did not differ between schedules. The vaccinee samples were drawn from two UK trials, COV001 and COV002, one of which was a single-blind randomized controlled phase 2/3 trial testing AZD1222 (ChAdOx1 nCoV-19) in healthy adults. For TCRbeta chain sequencing, PBMC samples were collected from trial participants at day 0 and at day 28 after the second dose.

Overall study results and their limits: Spike-specific TCR breadth and depth rose significantly after two AZD1222 doses compared with day 0 and with MenACWY recipients. The 56-69-year group was small, and its depth increase did not reach significance, likely because of low power. Epitopes outside the regions mutated in the B.1.351 and B.1.1.7 variants were reportedly recognized by nearly half of the unique spike-specific TCRs. Conclusions about previously exposed vaccinees were limited because only six AZD1222 recipients were SARS-CoV-2 seropositive at baseline. CD4 TCRs associated with the vaccine covered the entire spike protein, and the dominant responses were in regions 160-218 and 743-854. No day 14 peak-response samples were available, so repertoires were characterized only after the peak T cell response. Participants were mostly white British, with more females than males. The authors suggested clonal diversity may have been underestimated.

This TCR was recovered from an adult who received the AZD1222 COVID-19 vaccine. The material was peripheral blood, obtained 28 days after the second AZD1222 dose. This chain joins TRBV19 to TRBJ1-3, with the D segment identity uncertain. The nucleotide sequence reads TGTGCCAGTAGTATAGAGAGCAGATTCTCTGGAAACACCATATATTTT. Its product reads: CASSIESRFSGNTIYF.